Listed here is a single T cell receptor beta chain. Its antigen is currently not known. Nothing much larger sits one base from this clone, and base qualities are not available. These data originate in a study of shared clonotypes between healthy human individuals (TCRdb year 2020). At the level of the whole study: Three men and a couple of women, aged 18 to 49 years, made up the cohort. For each donor, CD4 naive and CD4 memory were each given three plates, CD8 naive was given two plates, and CD8 memory was given one plate. To estimate repertoire size and how much clonotype sharing occurs between individuals, the study deeply sequenced the blood TCR repertoires of five healthy adults. Libraries were prepared and TCR repertoires were sequenced by different laboratories using diverse techniques, in order to increase sequencing depth and limit assay-specific biases. Between about 0.94 and 8.9 billion PBMCs per donor were obtained by leukapheresis. What the work shows at the level of the full study, not this receptor alone: Sampling was restricted to blood, and TCR repertoires in tissue are likely to differ from TCR repertoires in blood. Larger estimated clonotype richness was generally found for naive subsets than for memory subsets. Because the study included a small number of donors, the genetic and exposure-history diversity represented was limited. Based on pairwise subsampling, the degree of clonotype sharing among donors was expected to be affected by sequencing depth. Compared with non-shared clonotypes, clonotypes shared by all four sorted-subset donors had higher generation probabilities. Incomplete sequencing was indicated by rarefaction of sorted-subset datasets, despite the large sequencing depth. Sharing across a few donors was observed for around 5% of naive CD4, less than 4% of naive CD8, 2.3% of memory CD4, and less than 0.45% of memory CD8 clonotypes.

Using the deep immunoSEQ assay, multiplex PCR amplified TCR CDR3 regions from genomic DNA. Extracted genomic DNA from each cell subset was distributed evenly across all wells of several immunoSEQ 96-well plates, and each plate was treated as a replicate. For sorted subsets, each replicate PCR was loaded with approximately 0.2 ug genomic DNA, equivalent to 25,000 to 35,000 T cell genomes. Purified libraries were quantified with a Qubit 3.0 fluorometer, sized on a Bioanalyzer 2100, and re-quantified with the KAPA Library Quantification kit. A separate single-read 150-cycle Illumina NextSeq 550 flow cell was used to sequence each immunoSEQ 96-well plate. On the study's bioinformatics: Because only junctional sequences without quality scores were contained in the immunoSEQ output, filtering matching that applied to full-length reads could not be performed. To assign V/J genes and CDR3, sequences were annotated using PyIR, a Python wrapper for IgBLAST v1.9, with IMGT germline references. Reads were removed for weak V/J assignments (E-value above 1e-6), missing CDR3, stop codons, out-of-frame junctions, or ambiguous translated residues. A V3J clonotype was defined by an identical inferred V gene, J gene, and CDR3 amino acid sequence. Percentage overlap between repertoires was calculated by dividing the number of shared unique clonotypes by the size of the smaller repertoire. Repertoire richness was assessed with RTK rarefaction, the Chao1 estimator, and Recon v2.1 estimates of unobserved clonotypes. Generation probabilities were computed with OLGA for all TCRbeta clonotypes obtained by the gDNA method from a handful of donors. TCRdb limited this immuneACCESS table to in-frame rearrangements with V and J called. A share of clones is missing; checked studies link under half to unresolved V genes, and the rest is unexplained. Clone size and V and J calls were adopted from that table, with D and trimming inferred from the DNA. The sample table contains roughly 2.6 million clones; only one count was recorded for around 94% of them. 0.11% to 0.15% of the sample lies in the top ten.

V loses 4 bases, J loses 3 bases, and the germline ends lie 11 bases apart. Spanning cysteine to phenylalanine, the CDR3 consists of 14 amino acids. Just the 42-base CDR3 DNA is kept, in frame starting at base 1. The germline V gene yields ENHRY for CDR1 and SYGVKD for CDR2. The donors were healthy, HIV-negative adults with no recently reported acute infections or vaccinations. All donors were Caucasian adults living in Nashville, Tennessee, USA. CD4+ T cells were enriched by magnetic negative selection, after which naive cells were positively selected on CD45RA and the negative fraction was taken as the memory subset. Blood was obtained by leukapheresis, after which PBMCs were separated by Ficoll-Histopaque density gradient centrifugation and cryopreserved in liquid nitrogen vapor phase. Analytical flow cytometry was used to check the purity and quantity of every magnetically sorted T cell population. Each sorted fraction had its genomic DNA isolated and then quantified by UV absorbance on a Nanodrop 2000c.

The receptor's source is a man younger than 35 in good health. The V gene is TRBV10-3 and the J gene is TRBJ2-3; TRBD2 is a possible D gene, resting on 7 matching bases. The source material was naive CD4+ T cells sorted from blood. In the paper's terms, the cell subset or site label means: CD45RA+ positively selected. The nucleotides are TGTGCCATCAGTGTAGGGGGGGGGACAGATACGCAGTATTTT. The encoded protein is CAISVGGGTDTQYF.